The 26 T cell receptor beta chains given below trace back to one sample, sequenced in a study of T-cell reconstitution after alpha-beta-depleted transplantation in children. Molecular barcoding with unique molecular identifiers was used for the TCRbeta library. Each CDR3 protein gets one entry after TCRdb re-called the PCR reads with MiXCR. The sample yields some 830,000 distinct CDR3 sequences, approximately 15% seen once. The sample here was PBMCs, mostly from graft donor cells, taken 360 days after TCRalphabeta/CD19-depleted stem cell transplant. Receptors were obtained from a male patient aged 10 to 17 who had a stem cell transplant for acute lymphoblastic leukemia, so the T cells may come from the graft donor.

In its sample, this clonotype was seen many times. This sequence joins TRBV5-6 and TRBJ1-4, with TRBD1 matching 10 bases. Trimming cost V 5 bases and J 7 bases; bases outside gene matches: 2. Germline loops: CDR1 SGHDT, CDR2 YYEEEE. This CDR3 contains 13 residues. Written as DNA, the CDR3 is TGTGCCAGCAGTTGGGACAGGGGTGAAAAACTGTTTTTT. Protein product: CASSWDRGEKLFF.

In its sample, this clonotype was seen many times. The chain employs TRBV27 and TRBJ2-1; no definite D call. Trimming shortened V by 8 bases and J by 2 bases, and 10 bases separated the two germline ends. The germline V gene has CDR1 MNHEY and CDR2 SMNVEV (reference sequence). The CDR3 loop spans 13 amino acids. The CDR3 nucleotides are TGTGCCAGCTCCTATACTACCTACAATGAGCAGTTCTTC. The encoded protein is CASSYTTYNEQFF.

This clonotype was seen a handful of times. J is TRBJ1-2 and V is TRBV24-1, with no clear D. Germline-derived CDR1 and CDR2 are KGHDR and SFDVKD. This CDR3 spans 11 amino acids. With 0 bases removed from V and 8 bases from J, the gap between germline ends came to 3 bases. CDR3: CATSDLTGYTF. CDR3 sequence (DNA): TGTGCCACCAGTGATTTGACGGGCTACACCTTC.

This clonotype was recorded at least ten times. This rearrangement joins TRBV12-3 or TRBV12-4 to TRBJ2-1, with D maybe TRBD2 (7 bases). Trimming removed 4 bases at V and 7 bases at J, with 23 bases between. This CDR3 has 17 amino acids. CDR3 region: CASSWGRGGRGVNEQFF. CDR3 DNA sequence: TGTGCCAGCAGTTGGGGAAGAGGGGGGAGGGGTGTGAATGAGCAGTTCTTC.

This clonotype was recorded a few times. The chain carries TRBV7-6 and TRBJ2-5; possible D gene TRBD1, 6 bases. Germline V lookup: CDR1 SGHVS, CDR2 FNYEAQ. The V end lost 4 bases, the J end lost 2 bases, and 11 bases lay between the germline ends. The CDR3 loop spans 14 amino acids. CDR3 coding DNA: TGTGCCAGCAGCTCGACAGGCCCTCAAGAGACCCAGTACTTC. Translating gives CASSSTGPQETQYF.

The rearrangement joins TRBV5-1 to TRBJ2-3; D gene uncertain. Germline loops: CDR1 SGHRS, CDR2 YFSETQ. V lost 6 bases to trimming and J lost 0 bases, with 11 bases between them. The CDR3 totals 14 residues. CDR3 sequence: CASTKQSSTDTQYF. The CDR3 DNA reads as TGCGCCAGCACAAAGCAGTCTAGCACAGATACGCAGTATTTT. Full variable domain (missing parts from reference TRBV5-1 and TRBJ2-3): KAGVTQTPRYLIKTRGQQVTLSCSPISGHRSVSWYQQTPGQGLQFLFEYFSETQRNKGNFPGRFSGRQFSNSRSEMNVSTLELGDSALYLCASTKQSSTDTQYFGPGTRLTVL.

This clonotype occurred many times. The chain joins TRBV18 to TRBJ2-7; 7 bases are a match to TRBD1. There are 15 residues in the CDR3. Losses at the gene ends were 6 bases for V and 2 bases for J; bases not matched to a gene: 10. CDR1 and CDR2 from the germline V gene are KGHSH and LQKENI. CDR3 sequence (DNA): TGTGCCAGCTCCTTCGACAGGGTAAGGACCTACGAGCAGTACTTC. Translating it yields CASSFDRVRTYEQYF.

This clonotype was recorded once. The J gene is TRBJ1-1, the V gene TRBV7-3, with 8 bases lining up with TRBD1. The CDR3 loop spans 16 amino acids. CDR1 is SGHTA and CDR2 is FQGTGA in the germline V gene. Trimming took 1 base from V and 1 from J; bases not matched to a gene: 5. The CDR3 loop is CASSLKSGTGNTEAFF. The CDR3 DNA reads as TGTGCCAGCAGCTTAAAATCTGGGACAGGGAACACTGAAGCTTTCTTT.

In this sample, this clonotype turned up a few times. The V and J genes are TRBV4-1 and TRBJ2-4; D could derive from TRBD1 or TRBD2 (5 bases each). V lost 0 bases and J 3 bases, leaving 12 bases between the germline ends. The CDR3 has 16 residues. Germline V gives CDR1 MGHRA, CDR2 YSYEKL. The CDR3 loop reads CASSQDSGTNKNIQYF. As DNA, the CDR3 is TGCGCCAGCAGCCAAGATTCCGGGACCAACAAAAACATTCAGTACTTC.

This clonotype was seen many times. The chain has TRBV5-1 and TRBJ2-2; TRBD1 might be the D (6 bases). The CDR3 sequence is 14 residues long. Trimming shortened V by 10 bases and J by 3 bases, and 16 bases separated the two germline ends. The germline CDR1 and CDR2 sequences are SGHRS and YFSETQ. The CDR3 coding sequence is TGCGCCGGGAGTCCGTCAGGGGACACCGGGGAGCTGTTTTTT. This encodes CAGSPSGDTGELFF. The full variable domain, in which reference TRBV5-1 and TRBJ2-2 provide the parts outside the CDR3, is KAGVTQTPRYLIKTRGQQVTLSCSPISGHRSVSWYQQTPGQGLQFLFEYFSETQRNKGNFPGRFSGRQFSNSRSEMNVSTLELGDSALYLCAGSPSGDTGELFFGEGSRLTVL.

This clonotype was seen more than once but under ten times. The chain combines TRBV7-9 with TRBJ2-7; 9 bases fit TRBD1. This CDR3 has 15 residues. V lost 6 bases, J lost 2 bases, and 8 bases stayed unmatched. Germline V lookup: CDR1 SEHNR, CDR2 FQNEAQ (reference sequence). The CDR3 bases are TGTGCCAGCAGTTGGACAGGGGCCCAACCCTACGAGCAGTACTTC. Its translation: CASSWTGAQPYEQYF.

This clonotype was recorded a few times. CDR3 nucleotide sequence: TGCGCCAGCAGCCAAGGTAGCACCAGGGTAACTTTAGAGCAGTACTTC. It specifies CASSQGSTRVTLEQYF. The J gene is TRBJ2-7, the V gene TRBV4-1, with D possibly TRBD1 on 5 matching bases. V lost 1 base to trimming and J lost 7 bases, with 20 bases between them. The CDR3 has 16 amino acids. Germline loops: CDR1 MGHRA, CDR2 YSYEKL.

This clonotype was seen a handful of times. This chain uses TRBV10-1 with TRBJ2-1; tentatively, D is TRBD1 (5 bases). Germline CDR1 is WNHNN and CDR2 is SYGVQD (reference sequence). V gave up 5 bases and J gave up 7 bases, with 15 bases separating them. This CDR3 has 14 amino acids. The CDR3 region has the DNA TGCGCCAGCAGTCTAGGGGCTAGGTCAAATGAGCAGTTCTTC. This codes for CASSLGARSNEQFF.

This clonotype was recorded many times. This chain uses TRBV5-1 with TRBJ2-7; TRBD2 matches 7 bases. Trimming removed 6 bases from V and 0 bases from J; junction bases left unmatched: 6. The CDR3 has 14 amino acids. Germline V gene sequence: CDR1 SGHRS, CDR2 YFSETQ. The CDR3 nucleotides are TGCGCCAGCACCCTAGCGGCTTTCTCCTACGAGCAGTACTTC. Translated: CASTLAAFSYEQYF.

This clonotype was seen many times. The J gene is TRBJ2-1, the V gene TRBV9; D is uncertain. Trimming took off 3 bases at V and 4 bases at J, with 5 bases between the two ends. This CDR3 is built from 12 residues. Germline V CDR1 and CDR2: SGDLS, YYNGEE. The DNA of the CDR3 is TGTGCCAGCAGCGCCCATTACAATGAGCAGTTCTTC. It specifies CASSAHYNEQFF.

The chain employs TRBV4-1 and TRBJ2-7; 7 nucleotides line up with TRBD2. V was clipped by 7 bases and J by 7 bases; unmatched bases: 10. This CDR3 contains 13 residues. Germline values: CDR1 MGHRA, CDR2 YSYEKL. This CDR3 reads CASNESGIREQYF. CDR3 DNA: TGCGCCAGCAACGAAAGCGGGATTAGGGAGCAGTACTTC.

This clonotype has a handful of counts. The V call is TRBV12-3 or TRBV12-4, the J call TRBJ2-7; possible D gene TRBD1, 6 bases. The CDR3 has 16 residues. Trimming removed 5 bases at V and 2 bases at J, with 19 bases between. The CDR3 sequence is CASSPSPRDKPYEQYF. The CDR3 DNA reads as TGTGCCAGCAGTCCCTCCCCCCGGGACAAGCCCTACGAGCAGTACTTC.

This clonotype appeared a few times. V usage is TRBV7-8 and J usage is TRBJ2-1; 11 bases are a match to TRBD2. The CDR3 sequence is 18 residues long. V lost 4 bases and J lost 5; bases outside the gene matches: 13. Germline values: CDR1 SGHVS, CDR2 FQNEAQ. CDR3 protein: CASSSLAGGSHRDNEQFF. The CDR3 DNA follows: TGTGCCAGCAGCTCTTTAGCGGGAGGGAGTCATAGAGACAATGAGCAGTTCTTC.

There are a few counts of this clonotype. The chain links TRBV24-1 to TRBJ1-2; 7 positions agree with TRBD1. Germline loops: CDR1 KGHDR, CDR2 SFDVKD. The CDR3 totals 14 residues. V lost 3 bases and J lost 3; bases outside the gene matches: 3. The CDR3: CATSDDQGDYGYTF. The CDR3 bases are TGTGCCACCAGTGATGATCAGGGGGACTATGGCTACACCTTC.

This clonotype was recorded a few times. The chain combines TRBV15 with TRBJ2-7; a possible D gene is TRBD2 (6 bases). The CDR3 sequence is 12 residues long. CDR1 and CDR2 (germline): LNHNV, YYDKDF (reference sequence). Trimming stripped 8 bases from V and 3 bases from J, with 11 bases between. The CDR3, as DNA: TGTGCCACCCGGGACTCCTTCTACGAGCAGTACTTC. Protein product: CATRDSFYEQYF.

This chain's CDR3 is CASSQAGLALNEQFF. Here the CDR3 DNA reads TGTGCCAGCTCACAAGCGGGTCTAGCCCTAAATGAGCAGTTCTTC. The V and J genes are TRBV18 and TRBJ2-1; a possible D gene is TRBD2 (6 bases). Trimming took 4 bases from V and 7 from J, leaving 17 bases between them. CDR1 and CDR2 from the germline V gene are KGHSH and LQKENI. The CDR3 loop spans 15 amino acids.

This clonotype was observed a few times. The rearrangement uses TRBV7-9 and TRBJ1-6; D is ambiguous. Germline assignment: CDR1 SEHNR and CDR2 FQNEAQ (reference sequence). The length of the CDR3 is 14 residues. With 5 bases removed from V and 9 bases from J, the gap between germline ends came to 14 bases. CDR3 sequence reads: CASSLDSRGSPLHF. The CDR3 DNA is TGTGCCAGCAGCCTGGATTCTAGAGGTTCACCCCTCCACTTT.

J is TRBJ2-1 and V is TRBV2; D remains ambiguous. Looked up from germline, CDR1 is SNHLY and CDR2 is FYNNEI. Trimming took off 2 bases at V and 0 bases at J, with 5 bases between the two ends. The CDR3 spans 14 residues. The CDR3 nucleotides are TGTGCCAGCAGTGAACGGTTCTCCTACAATGAGCAGTTCTTC. This translates into CASSERFSYNEQFF.

This clonotype was counted a single time. The chain is built from TRBV5-1 and TRBJ2-1; 10 nucleotides line up with TRBD2. Germline-derived CDR1 and CDR2 are SGHRS and YFSETQ. The CDR3 is 14 amino acids. Losses at the gene ends were 6 bases for V and 4 bases for J; bases not matched to a gene: 4. CDR3 DNA: TGCGCCAGCAAAAAGCGGGAGGGTTACAATGAGCAGTTCTTC. This gives the protein CASKKREGYNEQFF.

The chain carries TRBV4-2 and TRBJ2-1, with 7 bases fitting TRBD1. This CDR3 has 16 amino acids. Trimming took 2 bases from V and 1 from J; bases not matched to a gene: 5. CDR1 is LGHNA and CDR2 is YNFKEQ in the germline V gene. In DNA form, the CDR3 reads TGTGCCAGCAGCCAAACTCCGGGACAGTCCTACAATGAGCAGTTCTTC. It encodes CASSQTPGQSYNEQFF.

This clonotype was seen a handful of times. The chain couples TRBV9 to TRBJ2-7; D remains unclear. The CDR3 has 17 residues. The germline CDR1 and CDR2 sequences are SGDLS and YYNGEE. V lost 1 base and J 6 bases, leaving 23 bases between the germline ends. The CDR3 DNA reads TGTGCCAGCAGCGTACCAACAAATTTTCCCCTGACCTCCGAGCAGTACTTC. This gives the protein CASSVPTNFPLTSEQYF.